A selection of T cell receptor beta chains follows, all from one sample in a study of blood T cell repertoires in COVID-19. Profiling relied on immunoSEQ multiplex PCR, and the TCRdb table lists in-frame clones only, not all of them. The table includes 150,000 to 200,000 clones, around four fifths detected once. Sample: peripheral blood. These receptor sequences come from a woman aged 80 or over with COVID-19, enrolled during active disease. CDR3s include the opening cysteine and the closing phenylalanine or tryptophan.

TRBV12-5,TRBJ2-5,CASGATGDLETQYF
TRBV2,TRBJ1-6,CASRQYSNSPLHF
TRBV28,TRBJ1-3,CASSPPGARGNTIYF
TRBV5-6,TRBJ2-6,CASSLQGSGANVLTF
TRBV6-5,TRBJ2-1,CASRGQGARNEQFF
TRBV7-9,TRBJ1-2,CASSSRDRVPSYGYTF
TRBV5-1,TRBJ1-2,CASSLDRGYYGYTF
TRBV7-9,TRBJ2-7,CASSQGGSSYEQYF
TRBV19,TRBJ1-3,CASRGGTSSGNTIYF
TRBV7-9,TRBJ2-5,CASSSSTGTAYQETQYF
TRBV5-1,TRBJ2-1,CASSLGAGSSYNEQFF
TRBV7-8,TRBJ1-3,CASQITRGAGDTIYF
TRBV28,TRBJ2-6,CASSRQGSGANVLTF
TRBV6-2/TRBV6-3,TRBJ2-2,CASSPFVGTNTGELFF
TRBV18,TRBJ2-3,CATHNITGEDTQYF
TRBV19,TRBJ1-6,CASSISGQPNSPLHF
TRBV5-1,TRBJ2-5,CASSPARTSQETQYF
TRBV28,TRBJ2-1,CASSLSRTGGQFF
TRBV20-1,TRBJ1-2,CSATDRDWGYTF
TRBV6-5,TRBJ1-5,CASSYGGGSNQPQHF
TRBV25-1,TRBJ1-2,CASSAPWGANYGYTF
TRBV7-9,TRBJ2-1,CASSFNTGMANEQFF
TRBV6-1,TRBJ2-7,CASSERSGGAVRGEQYF
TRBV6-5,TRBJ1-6,CASSYSTTGNSPLHF
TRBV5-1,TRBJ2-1,CASSLVLPEDPEQFF
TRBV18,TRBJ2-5,CASSPGTSGRGETQYF
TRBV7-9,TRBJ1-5,CASSLGTGNRPQHF
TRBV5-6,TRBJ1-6,CASIVGGRNNSPLHF
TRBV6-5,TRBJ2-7,CASSRLRRGYEQYF
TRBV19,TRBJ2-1,CASSIASGGAGKMNEQFF
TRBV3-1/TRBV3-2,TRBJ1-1,CASSHIKPSEAFF
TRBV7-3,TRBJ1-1,CASSLTGGVTTEAFF
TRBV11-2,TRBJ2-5,CASSYSGETQYF
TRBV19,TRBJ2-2,CASSIHGSTSPGELFF
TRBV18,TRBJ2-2,CASSPGTGRNTGELFF